This T cell receptor (beta chain) was identified during a study of blood T cell repertoires in COVID-19. Looking at the study overall: The samples span acute and convalescent COVID-19 from the United States, Italy and Spain. PBMCs, B-cell-depleted T cells, or T cells were the source of the cDNA or gDNA that made up the material.

The CDR3 extends over 19 amino acids. V was cut by 0 bases and J by 0 bases, with 17 bases left in between. CDR1 LNHNV and CDR2 YYDKDF come from the germline V gene (reference sequence). Study processing details: Scientists estimated how many nucleated cells there were by amplifying reference gene primers. Assay used: immunoSEQ multiplex PCR; TCRdb lists only in-frame clones, some missing. V and J calls and clone size are as listed in that table; D and trimming were resolved from the DNA. The repertoire includes a few hundred thousand clones, approximately 89% of them detected once, and about 3.9% sits in the top ten. Patients at the Seattle site were enrolled during active infection and followed longitudinally.

The specimen sequenced was peripheral blood. V and J are TRBV15 and TRBJ1-4; tentatively, D is TRBD1 (6 bases). The origin of this receptor is a woman in her sixties with COVID-19, enrolled during active disease. CDR3 sequence: CATSRDSHRAGPTNEKLFF. Here the CDR3 DNA reads TGTGCCACCAGCAGAGATTCGCACAGGGCAGGGCCAACTAATGAAAAACTGTTTTTT. Combining the CDR3 with reference TRBV15 and TRBJ1-4 gives the whole variable domain DAMVIQNPRYQVTQFGKPVTLSCSQTLNHNVMYWYQQKSSQAPKLLFHYYDKDFNNEADTPDNFQSRRPNTSFCFLDIRSPGLGDTAMYLCATSRDSHRAGPTNEKLFFGSGTQLSVL.